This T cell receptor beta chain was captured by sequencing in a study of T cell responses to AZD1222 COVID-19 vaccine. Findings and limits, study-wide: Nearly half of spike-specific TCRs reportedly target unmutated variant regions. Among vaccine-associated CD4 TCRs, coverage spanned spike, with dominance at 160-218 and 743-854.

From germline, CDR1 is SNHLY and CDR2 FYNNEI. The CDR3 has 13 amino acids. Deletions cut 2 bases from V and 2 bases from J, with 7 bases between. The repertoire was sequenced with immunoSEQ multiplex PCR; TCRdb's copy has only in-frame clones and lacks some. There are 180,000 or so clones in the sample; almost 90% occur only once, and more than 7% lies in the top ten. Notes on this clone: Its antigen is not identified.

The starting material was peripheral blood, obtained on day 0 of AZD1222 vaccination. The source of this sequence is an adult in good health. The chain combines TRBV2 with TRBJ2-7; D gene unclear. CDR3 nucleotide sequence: TGTGCCAGCAGTGAATACGCAGCCTACGAGCAGTACTTC. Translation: CASSEYAAYEQYF.